These 5 T cell receptor beta chains were sequenced from one sample in a study of T cell responses to AZD1222 COVID-19 vaccine. This table comes from immunoSEQ multiplex PCR, and its TCRdb copy is limited to in-frame clones, with some not included. The table includes around 80,000 clones, roughly 90% detected once. The source material was peripheral blood, sampled 28 days after the second AZD1222 dose. The receptors come from an adult who received the AZD1222 COVID-19 vaccine.

The rearrangement joins TRBV6-6 to TRBJ2-2; D is perhaps TRBD1 (5 bases). The germline gives CDR1 MNHNY, CDR2 SVGAGI (reference sequence). The germline V and J ends were trimmed by 10 bases and 0 bases, with 18 bases remaining between them. The CDR3 has 16 residues. In DNA, the CDR3 is TGTGCCACCCAAATGGTGGTGGGGCCGAACACCGGGGAGCTGTTTTTT. It codes for CATQMVVGPNTGELFF.

The chain carries TRBV7-9 and TRBJ1-1; D remains ambiguous. The V gene lost 1 base and the J gene lost 1 base, with 10 bases spanning the gap. CDR3 length equals 15 residues. Germline V lookup: CDR1 SEHNR, CDR2 FQNEAQ (reference sequence). The CDR3 coding sequence is TGTGCCAGCAGCTTAGGTGCAGGCGGGAACACTGAAGCTTTCTTT. It codes for CASSLGAGGNTEAFF.

The chain is built from TRBV15 and TRBJ2-7; D gene unclear. The CDR3 consists of 13 residues. The V and J ends lost 5 bases and 2 bases respectively, with 10 bases between them. From germline, CDR1 is LNHNV and CDR2 YYDKDF (reference sequence). CDR3 sequence: CATSDGRTYEQYF. CDR3 bases: TGTGCCACCAGCGACGGCCGCACCTACGAGCAGTACTTC.

This chain joins TRBV7-2 and TRBJ2-3; 8 nucleotides align to TRBD1. After removal of 4 bases from V and 4 bases from J, the junction contained 4 bases not matched to a gene. The length of the CDR3 is 14 residues. Germline CDR1 and CDR2: SGHTA and FQGNSA. The CDR3 protein is CASSSRTGPDTQYF. CDR3 in DNA: TGTGCCAGCAGCTCTAGGACAGGGCCAGATACGCAGTATTTT.

This clone was seen more than once but under ten times. The V gene is TRBV6-6, the J gene TRBJ1-3; D is undetermined. The CDR3 is 15 residues long. Germline V gene lookup returns CDR1 MNHNY and CDR2 SVGAGI (reference sequence). Trimming shortened V by 6 bases and J by 7 bases, and 19 bases separated the two germline ends. The CDR3 here is CASSKAEALGNTIYF. The CDR3 DNA reads TGTGCCAGCAGCAAAGCGGAAGCTCTGGGGAACACCATATATTTT.